The 12 T cell receptor beta chains in this list originate from one sample, sequenced in a study of cytomegalovirus exposure and HLA in healthy donors. The method was immunoSEQ multiplex PCR; TCRdb's version includes in-frame clones alone and lacks a portion of them. Here the sample spans around 190,000 clones, about 85% being singletons. Sequencing was done on a sample of PBMCs. The source is a man between 18 and 29 years old in good health and CMV-seropositive.

This chain links TRBV6-1 with TRBJ2-5, with D possibly being TRBD1 (6 bases). The V gene's germline CDR1 is MNHNS and CDR2 SASEGT. The V and J ends lost 7 bases and 5 bases respectively, with 14 bases between them. There are 13 residues in the CDR3. DNA for the CDR3: TGTGCCAGCACGTGGACAGATTGGGAGACCCAGTACTTC. Translated, it gives CASTWTDWETQYF.

The chain links TRBV7-9 to TRBJ1-5, with 10 bases lining up with TRBD1. The trim removed 5 bases at V and 5 bases at J, leaving 3 bases unmatched. CDR1 is SEHNR, CDR2 FQNEAQ, per germline (reference sequence). This CDR3 spans 14 amino acids. The CDR3 loop is CASSRGTGDQPQHF. In DNA, the CDR3 is TGTGCCAGCAGCCGGGGGACAGGGGATCAGCCCCAGCATTTT.

The chain is built from TRBV30 and TRBJ1-2; D is perhaps TRBD1 (6 bases). CDR1 is GTSNPN, CDR2 SVGIG, per germline (reference sequence). The V end was cut by 3 bases, the J end by 1 base, with 15 bases between. This CDR3 region has 15 residues. Here the CDR3 reads CAWRTGTTYNYGYTF. The CDR3 nucleotides read TGTGCCTGGAGGACCGGGACAACTTATAACTATGGCTACACCTTC. Using reference TRBV30 and TRBJ1-2 for the parts outside the CDR3, the full variable domain is SQTIHQWPATLVQPVGSPLSLECTVEGTSNPNLYWYRQAAGRGLQLLFYSVGIGQISSEVPQNLSASRPQDRQFILSSKKLLLSDSGFYLCAWRTGTTYNYGYTFGSGTRLTVV.

This clone was recorded a few times. The sample contains more than one DNA sequence encoding this CDR3. This sequence joins TRBV27 and TRBJ2-7; 7 nucleotides align to TRBD1. Germline V gives CDR1 MNHEY, CDR2 SMNVEV (reference sequence). The length of the CDR3 is 13 residues. The junction had 5 bases not matched to a gene; V was cut back by 5 bases and J by 4 bases. The CDR3 coding sequence is TGTGCCAGCAGTCTAAACAGGGGTTACGAGCAGTACTTC. Protein product: CASSLNRGYEQYF.

V and J are TRBV27 and TRBJ2-5, with 8 positions matching TRBD1. The junction had 5 bases not matched to a gene; V was cut back by 3 bases and J by 2 bases. In germline, CDR1 is MNHEY, CDR2 SMNVEV (reference sequence). The CDR3 sequence is 15 residues long. CDR3 bases: TGTGCCAGCAGTTTGAACAGGGGGTTTCAAGAGACCCAGTACTTC. It specifies CASSLNRGFQETQYF.

This chain links TRBV6-1 with TRBJ1-4; perhaps TRBD1 as D (5 bases). CDR3 length equals 14 residues. Germline assignment: CDR1 MNHNS and CDR2 SASEGT. Trimming shortened V by 11 bases and J by 7 bases, and 20 bases separated the two germline ends. Written as DNA, the CDR3 is TGTGCCGGGGGGGAAGGAACCGGGAGTGAAAAACTGTTTTTT. Residues: CAGGEGTGSEKLFF.

This clone was counted a single time. CDR3 residues: CASSVDGTGDRWTEAFF. The CDR3 DNA reads as TGTGCCAGCTCAGTCGACGGGACAGGGGATCGTTGGACTGAAGCTTTCTTT. The gene calls are TRBV2 and TRBJ1-1, with 10 nucleotides matching TRBD1. Germline loops: CDR1 SNHLY, CDR2 FYNNEI. V gave up 8 bases and J gave up 5 bases; unmatched junction bases: 17. The CDR3 length is 17 residues.

CDR3 protein: CASSSGQLNQPQHF. The CDR3 DNA sequence: TGTGCCAGCAGTTCTGGACAGCTCAATCAGCCCCAGCATTTT. The gene calls are TRBV28 and TRBJ1-5; TRBD1 might be the D (6 bases). The germline gives CDR1 MDHEN, CDR2 SYDVKM. Trimming took off 4 bases at V and 3 bases at J, with 10 bases between the two ends. This CDR3 spans 14 amino acids. Drawing the rest from reference TRBV28 and TRBJ1-5, the complete variable domain is DVKVTQSSRYLVKRTGEKVFLECVQDMDHENMFWYRQDPGLGLRLIYFSYDVKMKEKGDIPEGYSVSREKKERFSLILESASTNQTSMYLCASSSGQLNQPQHFGDGTRLSIL.

This chain joins TRBV28 and TRBJ2-7, with TRBD1 as a possible D gene (5 bases). Per the germline V gene, CDR1 is MDHEN and CDR2 is SYDVKM. With 3 bases removed from V and 5 bases from J, the gap between germline ends came to 8 bases. CDR3 length equals 12 residues. DNA of the CDR3: TGTGCCAGCAGTTTGGTAGGGGACGAGCAGTACTTC. Translating gives CASSLVGDEQYF.

The chain combines TRBV11-3 with TRBJ1-6; 7 bases line up with TRBD1. The V and J ends lost 1 base and 4 bases, in that order; junction bases with no gene match: 1. Germline V gene data show CDR1 as SGHNT and CDR2 as YENEEA. This CDR3 spans 15 amino acids. The CDR3 DNA sequence: TGTGCCAGCAGCTTAGGGGGACAGTATAATTCACCCCTCCACTTT. Translation: CASSLGGQYNSPLHF.

CDR3 protein: CASSPGQVEKLFF. For the CDR3, the DNA is TGCGCCAGCAGCCCGGGACAGGTTGAAAAACTGTTTTTT. The chain couples TRBV5-1 to TRBJ1-4; 8 nucleotides agree with TRBD1. Germline lookup yields CDR1 SGHRS and CDR2 YFSETQ. V shed 4 bases, J shed 7 bases, and the junction held 3 bases outside the gene matches. CDR3 length equals 13 residues.

This sequence joins TRBV5-4 and TRBJ2-5, with D perhaps matching TRBD1 (6 bases). V gave up 1 base and J gave up 2 bases, with 12 bases separating them. CDR3 length: 15 amino acids. CDR1 is SGHNT, CDR2 YYREEE, per germline (reference sequence). This chain's CDR3 is CASSLSEGEQETQYF. DNA for the CDR3: TGTGCCAGCAGCTTGTCCGAGGGGGAGCAAGAGACCCAGTACTTC.